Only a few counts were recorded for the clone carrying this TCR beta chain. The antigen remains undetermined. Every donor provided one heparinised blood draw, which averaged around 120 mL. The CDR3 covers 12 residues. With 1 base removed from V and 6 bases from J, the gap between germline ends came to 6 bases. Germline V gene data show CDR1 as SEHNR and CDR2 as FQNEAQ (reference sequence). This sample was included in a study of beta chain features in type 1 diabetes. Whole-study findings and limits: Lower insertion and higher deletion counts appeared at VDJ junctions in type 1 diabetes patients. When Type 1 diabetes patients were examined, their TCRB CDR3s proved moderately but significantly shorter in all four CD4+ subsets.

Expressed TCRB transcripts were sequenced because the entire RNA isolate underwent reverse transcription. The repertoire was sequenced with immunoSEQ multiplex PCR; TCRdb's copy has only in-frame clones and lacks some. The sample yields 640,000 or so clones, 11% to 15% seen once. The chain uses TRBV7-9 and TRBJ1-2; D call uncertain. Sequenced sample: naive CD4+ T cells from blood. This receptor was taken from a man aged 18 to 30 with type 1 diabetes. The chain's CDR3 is CASSLVKNGYTF. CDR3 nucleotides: TGTGCCAGCAGCTTAGTTAAGAATGGCTACACCTTC.